The sequence of this T cell receptor beta chain was determined in a study of response to subunit inactivated influenza vaccine. Study-level findings and limits: With each seasonal influenza vaccination, the authors suggested, few new T cells are recruited.

The germline V gene encodes CDR1 MNHNS and CDR2 SASEGT. V was clipped by 3 bases and J by 7 bases, with 8 bases between them. The length of the CDR3 is 12 residues. TCRdb re-called the RT-PCR reads with MiXCR, one entry per CDR3 protein. The profile shows 500,000 to 650,000 distinct CDR3 sequences, approximately 7.1% of them singletons. This clonotype turned up a few times. Its antigen is as yet unknown. This TCR came from a man aged 50 to 69 who received an inactivated influenza vaccine. The material sequenced was PBMCs from blood, taken roughly 24 months after vaccination. The chain combines TRBV6-1 with TRBJ2-3; D remains unclear. The CDR3 sequence: CASSDKVNTQYF. CDR3 coding DNA: TGTGCCAGCAGTGACAAGGTGAATACGCAGTATTTT.